These 3 T cell receptor beta chains originate from one sample sequenced in a study of CD8 T cells in ankylosing spondylitis. Study observations and caveats: Characteristic of ankylosing spondylitis blood, it appeared, was a TCR beta motif comprising roughly 8 highly homologous variants.

TCRdb reanalysed the 5' RACE reads using MiXCR and keeps one entry per CDR3 protein. Of under 850,000 distinct CDR3 sequences in the sample, around 19% were seen once. These TCRs are of unknown antigen specificity. The specimen sequenced was blood, either unsorted or a sorted T cell fraction (not recorded which). These TCRs come from a male donor with ankylosing spondylitis.

V and J are TRBV9 and TRBJ2-1; D is possibly TRBD1 (5 bases). The V and J ends lost 0 bases and 7 bases respectively, with 14 bases between them. CDR1 is SGDLS and CDR2 is YYNGEE in the germline V gene. This CDR3 contains 15 residues. For the CDR3, the DNA is TGTGCCAGCAGCGTAGAAATGGGGCGCAAAAATGAGCAGTTCTTC. Translating it yields CASSVEMGRKNEQFF.

This clonotype has a handful of counts. The rearrangement uses TRBV4-3 and TRBJ1-3, with D possibly TRBD1 on 6 matching bases. The CDR3 is made up of 17 amino acids. Germline V lookup: CDR1 LGHNA, CDR2 YSLEER. V lost 1 base to trimming and J lost 2 bases, with 15 bases between them. CDR3 bases: TGCGCCAGCAGCCAAGGGCGGGGAGGGGGGCCTGGAAACACCATATATTTT. Translation: CASSQGRGGGPGNTIYF.

This clonotype was detected only a few times. This rearrangement joins TRBV29-1 to TRBJ2-1; D gene unclear. The length of the CDR3 is 13 residues. Deletions cut 4 bases from V and 7 bases from J, with 14 bases between. Looked up from germline, CDR1 is SQVTM and CDR2 is ANQGSEA. The CDR3: CSVVSRLENEQFF. For the CDR3, the DNA is TGCAGCGTTGTGTCTCGCCTCGAGAATGAGCAGTTCTTC.